This passage covers 21 T cell receptor beta chains from one sample sequenced in a study of T cells in Graves' hyperthyroidism and ophthalmopathy. There were TCR beta CDR3 regions amplified from RNA transcripts. Carried out on the TCR CDR3, a first-round RT-PCR used the HTBI primer set. TCRdb fed the multiplex PCR reads into MiXCR, producing one record per CDR3 protein. The data show about 600,000 distinct CDR3 sequences, with 12% to 15% seen just once and about 7% held by the top ten. Sequenced sample: blood. Receptors were obtained from a woman aged 18 to 35 with Graves' ophthalmopathy.

This clonotype was detected only a few times. The chain couples TRBV12-3 or TRBV12-4 to TRBJ2-1, with D perhaps TRBD2 (5 bases). Trimming took 2 bases from V and 6 from J, leaving 17 bases between them. The CDR3 is made up of 16 amino acids. The CDR3: CASSLMTLSRGNEQFF. CDR3 nucleotides: TGTGCCAGCAGTTTAATGACGCTCTCTCGGGGCAATGAGCAGTTCTTC.

This clonotype was counted ten times or more. The rearrangement joins TRBV30 to TRBJ2-1, with 11 bases lining up with TRBD2. This CDR3 is 16 amino acids long. The V segment lost 2 bases and the J segment 8 bases; nucleotides outside the gene matches: 11. From germline, CDR1 is GTSNPN and CDR2 SVGIG (reference sequence). CDR3 DNA sequence: TGTGCCTGGAGTACGGGGACTAGCGGCACCTTGGATGAGCAGTTCTTC. Its translation is CAWSTGTSGTLDEQFF.

On this clonotype: An end of the junction does not agree with germline; a read error may underlie this. This chain links TRBV2 with TRBJ2-6; D possibly matches TRBD1 or TRBD2 (5 bases each). The CDR3 consists of 16 residues. Germline values: CDR1 SNHLY, CDR2 FYNNEI. CDR3: CASERQDSSGASVLTF. The DNA for the CDR3 is TGTGCCAGCGAGCGGCAGGATAGCTCTGGGGCCAGCGTCCTGACTTTC.

This clonotype was recorded at least ten times. V gene TRBV12-3 or TRBV12-4 combines with J gene TRBJ2-3, with a tentative D call TRBD2 (6 bases). V was trimmed by 2 bases and J by 3 bases, leaving 9 bases between them. The CDR3 totals 14 residues. CDR3 residues: CASSLSGATDTQYF. The CDR3 DNA is TGTGCCAGCAGTTTATCGGGAGCTACAGATACGCAGTATTTT.

This clonotype has a count of ten or more. This sequence joins TRBV20-1 and TRBJ2-2; the D gene is possibly TRBD1 (6 bases). Germline CDR1 is DFQATT and CDR2 is SNEGSKA (reference sequence). CDR3 length equals 15 residues. V was shortened by 2 bases and J by 4 bases, with 14 bases between the two germline ends. This chain's CDR3 is CSARRSGDRTGELFF. In DNA, the CDR3 is TGCAGTGCTAGAAGATCAGGGGATCGCACCGGGGAGCTGTTTTTT.

This clonotype was seen many times. The chain has TRBV12-3 or TRBV12-4 and TRBJ2-3; no clear D. This CDR3 region has 15 residues. V was cut by 3 bases and J by 2 bases, with 12 bases left in between. CDR3 region: CASSFLSANTDTQYF. In DNA form, the CDR3 reads TGTGCCAGCAGTTTTCTGTCAGCAAACACAGATACGCAGTATTTT.

Ten or more counts support this clonotype. This sequence joins TRBV28 and TRBJ2-3; the match to TRBD2 covers 9 bases. CDR3 length equals 17 residues. The germline CDR1 and CDR2 sequences are MDHEN and SYDVKM. V lost 5 bases and J lost 4; bases outside the gene matches: 13. In DNA, the CDR3 is TGTGCCAGCAGTCCGGGGGTAGCGGGAGCGGTCGCAGATACGCAGTATTTT. Its translation is CASSPGVAGAVADTQYF.

This clonotype was detected many times. The chain carries TRBV3-1 and TRBJ1-2; D unclear. Germline loops: CDR1 LGHDT, CDR2 YNNKEL (reference sequence). The CDR3 extends over 12 amino acids. Trimming took 1 base from V and 7 from J, leaving 7 bases between them. DNA of the CDR3: TGTGCCAGCAGCCAAGGAAGGGCTGGCTACACCTTC. It yields the protein CASSQGRAGYTF.

This chain joins TRBV6-1 and TRBJ2-1; D perhaps matches TRBD1 (6 bases). The germline CDR1 and CDR2 sequences are MNHNS and SASEGT. This CDR3 contains 16 residues. The germline V and J ends were trimmed by 3 bases and 0 bases, with 12 bases remaining between them. The CDR3 region is CASSDDQGSSYNEQFF. The CDR3, as DNA: TGTGCCAGCAGTGACGATCAGGGGAGCTCCTACAATGAGCAGTTCTTC.

This clonotype was counted many times. The gene calls are TRBV12-3 or TRBV12-4 and TRBJ2-7; 8 nucleotides agree with TRBD1. The trim removed 5 bases at V and 4 bases at J, leaving 13 bases unmatched. The CDR3 contains 16 residues. The CDR3 nucleotides read TGTGCCAGCAGTCCCCCAGGGACAGGTAGGGAGTACGAGCAGTACTTC. Its translation is CASSPPGTGREYEQYF.

CDR3 loop: CASTLSGGAFEQYF. The CDR3 region has the DNA TGTGCCAGCACCCTAAGCGGGGGGGCGTTTGAGCAGTACTTC. The chain joins TRBV28 to TRBJ2-7, with TRBD2 matching 10 bases. Looked up from germline, CDR1 is MDHEN and CDR2 is SYDVKM. V was pared by 7 bases and J by 7 bases, with 10 bases of the junction left unmatched. This CDR3 has 14 residues.

This clonotype has only a few counts. The chain recombines TRBV20-1 with TRBJ2-2; D is uncertain. Trimming removed 6 bases at V and 4 bases at J, with 18 bases between. There are 15 residues in the CDR3. Germline CDR1 and CDR2: DFQATT and SNEGSKA (reference sequence). CDR3 region: CSAESATESTGELFF. The CDR3, as DNA: TGCAGTGCCGAAAGTGCGACGGAAAGCACCGGGGAGCTGTTTTTT.

This clonotype has at least ten counts. The chain carries TRBV14 and TRBJ1-2; 10 positions agree with TRBD1. V lost 4 bases and J lost 4; bases outside the gene matches: 9. There are 16 residues in the CDR3. Germline V lookup: CDR1 SGHDN, CDR2 FVKESK. Here the CDR3 reads CASSLTGTGEPYGYTF. The CDR3 bases are TGTGCCAGCAGCCTTACCGGGACAGGGGAGCCCTATGGCTACACCTTC. The variable domain in full, completed from reference TRBV14 and TRBJ1-2, reads EAGVTQFPSHSVIEKGQTVTLRCDPISGHDNLYWYRRVMGKEIKFLLHFVKESKQDESGMPNNRFLAERTGGTYSTLKVQPAELEDSGVYFCASSLTGTGEPYGYTFGSGTRLTVV.

In this sample, this clonotype turned up many times. The chain links TRBV20-1 to TRBJ2-5, with 10 bases fitting TRBD2. After removal of 2 bases from V and 0 bases from J, the junction contained 6 bases not matched to a gene. The CDR3 runs to 16 residues. Germline V CDR1 and CDR2: DFQATT, SNEGSKA (reference sequence). The CDR3 reads CSARTGTSANQETQYF. The CDR3 DNA follows: TGCAGTGCTAGAACCGGGACTAGCGCCAACCAAGAGACCCAGTACTTC.

The chain combines TRBV20-1 with TRBJ2-7, with TRBD2 identical over 16 bases. The CDR3 is 17 residues long. V trimming: 5 bases; J trimming: 0 bases; junction bases outside the gene matches: 7. CDR1 and CDR2 (germline): DFQATT, SNEGSKA (reference sequence). CDR3 in amino acids: CSAGGLAGGGGSYEQYF. The CDR3 DNA reads as TGCAGTGCTGGGGGACTAGCGGGAGGGGGGGGCTCCTACGAGCAGTACTTC.

This clonotype was counted ten times or more. V is TRBV5-4 and J is TRBJ2-4; 11 positions match TRBD1. V gave up 3 bases and J gave up 10 bases; unmatched junction bases: 6. The CDR3 totals 14 residues. Germline CDR1 reads SGHNT; CDR2 reads YYREEE (reference sequence). CDR3 coding DNA: TGTGCCAGCAGCTCAGGACAGGGGGCGCAGATTCAGTACTTC. It encodes CASSSGQGAQIQYF.

This clonotype was counted at least ten times. The chain combines TRBV7-3 with TRBJ1-2; D uncertain. Trimming shortened V by 5 bases and J by 6 bases, and 19 bases separated the two germline ends. The CDR3 consists of 15 residues. Germline CDR1 is SGHTA and CDR2 is FQGTGA. Here the CDR3 reads CASSPPGERLHGYTF. The CDR3 DNA is TGTGCCAGCAGCCCTCCCGGGGAACGACTACATGGCTACACCTTC.

CDR3 amino acids: CASSSSVSTITEQYF. The DNA for the CDR3 is TGCGCCAGCAGTTCCTCGGTTTCTACTATCACTGAGCAGTACTTC. V and J are TRBV5-1 and TRBJ2-7; D is unclear. CDR3 length: 15 amino acids. From germline, CDR1 is SGHRS and CDR2 YFSETQ. V was shortened by 5 bases and J by 7 bases, with 22 bases between the two germline ends.

This clonotype showed up many times. This chain joins TRBV7-9 and TRBJ2-7, with 12 bases lining up with TRBD2. Germline V CDR1 and CDR2: SEHNR, FQNEAQ (reference sequence). V shed 5 bases, J shed 0 bases, and the junction held 5 bases outside the gene matches. The CDR3 totals 16 residues. DNA of the CDR3: TGTGCCAGCAGCCCCTCTAGCGGGAGGGCCTCCTACGAGCAGTACTTC. Encoded protein: CASSPSSGRASYEQYF.

Only a few counts were recorded for this clonotype. This chain connects TRBV19 to TRBJ1-1; D might be TRBD1 (5 bases). This CDR3 is 15 amino acids long. CDR1 and CDR2 (germline): LNHDA, SQIVND (reference sequence). V lost 5 bases, J lost 0 bases, and 13 bases lay in between. The CDR3 sequence: CASSLLDRLNTEAFF. The CDR3 DNA sequence: TGTGCCAGTAGTTTACTCGACAGATTGAACACTGAAGCTTTCTTT.

This clonotype was seen repeatedly, ten times or more. The CDR3 sequence: CASTSTSGSFNEQFF. The CDR3, as DNA: TGTGCCAGCACATCTACTAGCGGGAGTTTCAATGAGCAGTTCTTC. The chain has TRBV7-9 and TRBJ2-1; TRBD2 matches at 11 bases. CDR1 and CDR2 from the germline V gene are SEHNR and FQNEAQ (reference sequence). V dropped 7 bases and J dropped 6; count of bases not matched to a gene: 8. The CDR3 sequence is 15 residues long.